These 32 T cell receptor beta chains were all obtained from the same sample, sequenced in a study of cytomegalovirus exposure and HLA in healthy donors. The study ran its PCR with 60 Vbeta and 13 Jbeta primers. Produced via immunoSEQ multiplex PCR; TCRdb's table is partial and in-frame only. This sample has roughly 73,000 clones, with 75% to 80% found just once. The material sequenced was PBMCs. The receptors come from a man aged 40-50 years in good health and CMV-seronegative.

The chain combines TRBV6-5 with TRBJ1-4; D might be TRBD1 (6 bases). Germline CDR1 MNHEY, CDR2 SVGAGI. The CDR3 has 14 amino acids. V was cut by 6 bases and J by 8 bases, with 16 bases left in between. CDR3 sequence: CASSPLRGKEKLFF. As DNA, the CDR3 is TGTGCCAGCAGCCCCCTTAGGGGGAAAGAAAAACTGTTTTTT.

CDR3 sequence reads: CASSGEESGTENTNYGYTF. The DNA for the CDR3 is TGCGCCAGCAGCGGCGAAGAGTCCGGGACAGAGAACACAAACTATGGCTACACCTTC. The rearrangement links TRBV5-1 to TRBJ1-2; 7 bases are shared with TRBD1. After removal of 4 bases from V and 2 bases from J, the junction contained 20 bases not matched to a gene. The CDR3 totals 19 residues. In germline, CDR1 is SGHRS, CDR2 YFSETQ.

J is TRBJ1-4 and V is TRBV27; D unclear. This CDR3 is built from 18 residues. V gave up 5 bases and J gave up 5 bases, with 24 bases separating them. Looked up from germline, CDR1 is MNHEY and CDR2 is SMNVEV (reference sequence). The chain's CDR3 is CASSPHHYDGNRNEKLFF. The CDR3 bases are TGTGCCAGCAGTCCCCACCATTACGACGGGAATAGGAATGAAAAACTGTTTTTT.

The chain combines TRBV4-1 with TRBJ1-6; a weak D match, TRBD1 (6 bases). Trimming left V 4 bases short and J 7 bases short, with 11 bases between. Germline CDR1 MGHRA, CDR2 YSYEKL. This CDR3 is 14 amino acids long. DNA of the CDR3: TGCGCCAGCAGCCCCCGGACAGCGAATTCACCCCTCCACTTT. Translating it yields CASSPRTANSPLHF.

V and J are TRBV4-1 and TRBJ2-6, with 9 bases identical to TRBD1. Trimming removed 2 bases from V and 1 base from J; junction bases left unmatched: 6. Looked up from germline, CDR1 is MGHRA and CDR2 is YSYEKL. This CDR3 is 18 amino acids long. The CDR3 reads CASSQPPGQGSGANVLTF. In DNA, the CDR3 is TGCGCCAGCAGCCAACCACCGGGACAGGGTTCTGGGGCCAACGTCCTGACTTTC.

This clone has just one count. The chain links TRBV7-8 to TRBJ1-3; perhaps TRBD1 as D (6 bases). Looked up from germline, CDR1 is SGHVS and CDR2 is FQNEAQ. The germline V and J ends were trimmed by 4 bases and 5 bases, with 9 bases remaining between them. The CDR3 extends over 13 amino acids. The DNA of the CDR3 is TGTGCCAGCAGCTGGACAGCGAGAAACACCATATATTTT. It encodes CASSWTARNTIYF. Full variable domain (remainder filled in from reference TRBV7-8 and TRBJ1-3): GAGVSQSPRYKVAKRGQDVALRCDPISGHVSLFWYQQALGQGPEFLTYFQNEAQLDKSGLPSDRFFAERPEGSVSTLKIQRTQQEDSAVYLCASSWTARNTIYFGEGSWLTVV.

This clone appeared a single time. The V and J genes are TRBV4-2 and TRBJ1-4; the match to TRBD1 covers 8 bases. Germline V CDR1 and CDR2: LGHNA, YNFKEQ. V trimming: 4 bases; J trimming: 0 bases; junction bases outside the gene matches: 7. There are 17 residues in the CDR3. CDR3 sequence: CASSPRQGTTTNEKLFF. The CDR3 DNA reads as TGTGCCAGCAGCCCAAGACAGGGGACTACAACTAATGAAAAACTGTTTTTT.

The chain has TRBV5-1 and TRBJ2-5; weak D call: TRBD2 (5 bases). The germline V and J ends were trimmed by 0 bases and 3 bases, with 6 bases remaining between them. CDR1 is SGHRS, CDR2 YFSETQ, per germline. The CDR3 contains 13 residues. In nucleotides, the CDR3 is TGCGCCAGCAGCTTGGGAGGGAAAGAGACCCAGTACTTC. This translates into CASSLGGKETQYF.

The chain combines TRBV5-1 with TRBJ1-3; tentative D call: TRBD1 (5 bases). Between the trimmed V and J ends, which lost 4 bases and 4 bases, there was a span of 12 bases. The germline V gene has CDR1 SGHRS and CDR2 YFSETQ. The CDR3 length is 14 residues. Here the CDR3 reads CASSPQGGGNTIYF. In nucleotides, the CDR3 is TGCGCCAGCAGCCCCCAGGGAGGCGGAAACACCATATATTTT.

V gene TRBV9 combines with J gene TRBJ1-5, with 9 bases aligning to TRBD1. Per germline, CDR1 SGDLS and CDR2 YYNGEE. Unmatched junction bases numbered 8, after V lost 4 bases and J lost 0 bases. This CDR3 is built from 17 residues. In DNA form, the CDR3 reads TGTGCCAGCAGCCCAGGACAGGGGCCTTATAGCAATCAGCCCCAGCATTTT. Translating it yields CASSPGQGPYSNQPQHF.

This chain links TRBV27 with TRBJ2-7, with TRBD1 identical over 9 bases. Per the germline V gene, CDR1 is MNHEY and CDR2 is SMNVEV (reference sequence). The CDR3 contains 14 residues. With 8 bases clipped from V and 6 bases from J, the junction kept 11 bases outside the gene matches. Written as DNA, the CDR3 is TGTGCCAGCCAGACCGGGACAGGGATCTTCGAGCAGTACTTC. Protein: CASQTGTGIFEQYF.

The gene calls are TRBV7-6 and TRBJ1-5, with no clear D. The CDR3 has 15 amino acids. Germline assignment: CDR1 SGHVS and CDR2 FNYEAQ. Trimming removed 2 bases from V and 3 bases from J, with 11 bases in between. CDR3 protein: CASSLSSGFNQPQHF. CDR3 bases: TGTGCCAGCAGCTTATCAAGCGGCTTCAATCAGCCCCAGCATTTT.

The chain employs TRBV2 and TRBJ1-5; no clear D. The V gene's germline CDR1 is SNHLY and CDR2 FYNNEI. The CDR3 has 18 residues. Trimming removed 3 bases at V and 2 bases at J, with 20 bases between. The CDR3 region is CASSEGPENSWGNQPQHF. The CDR3 coding sequence is TGTGCCAGCAGTGAGGGTCCGGAGAACTCGTGGGGCAATCAGCCCCAGCATTTT. The variable domain in full, with the rest retrieved from reference TRBV2 and TRBJ1-5, is EPEVTQTPSHQVTQMGQEVILRCVPISNHLYFYWYRQILGQKVEFLVSFYNNEISEKSEIFDDQFSVERPDGSNFTLKIRSTKLEDSAMYFCASSEGPENSWGNQPQHFGDGTRLSIL.

This clone was observed at least ten times. DNA for the CDR3: TGTGCCAGCAGCTTTTACACGAACACCGGGGAGCTGTTTTTT. Amino acids: CASSFYTNTGELFF. J is TRBJ2-2 and V is TRBV7-3; no definite D call. Per germline, CDR1 SGHTA and CDR2 FQGTGA. V shed 3 bases and J shed 0 bases, with 5 bases lying between them. The CDR3 runs to 14 residues.

The rearrangement links TRBV7-8 to TRBJ1-5; D not resolved. V lost 2 bases and J lost 1, with 6 bases in between. Germline CDR1 and CDR2: SGHVS and FQNEAQ. The CDR3 covers 14 residues. In nucleotides, the CDR3 is TGTGCCAGCAGCTTAATACAGAGCAATCAGCCCCAGCATTTT. The encoded protein is CASSLIQSNQPQHF.

The gene calls are TRBV10-3 and TRBJ2-1, with 10 bases matching TRBD1. Germline trimming cut 5 bases from V and 2 bases from J; bases unmatched to any gene: 6. The germline V gene has CDR1 ENHRY and CDR2 SYGVKD. CDR3 size: 16 residues. The CDR3 here is CAISPRGTGAYNEQFF. Here the CDR3 DNA reads TGTGCCATCAGTCCGAGGGGGACAGGGGCCTACAATGAGCAGTTCTTC.

There are a few counts of this clone. V and J are TRBV7-3 and TRBJ2-2; D perhaps matches TRBD2 (5 bases). CDR1 and CDR2 from the germline V gene are SGHTA and FQGTGA. The V and J ends lost 5 bases and 1 base respectively, with 14 bases between them. The CDR3 extends over 16 amino acids. CDR3: CASSPGISGNTGELFF. The CDR3, as DNA: TGTGCCAGCAGCCCGGGAATCAGCGGGAACACCGGGGAGCTGTTTTTT.

V gene TRBV4-2 combines with J gene TRBJ2-5, with 10 bases lining up with TRBD2. The J call is in doubt because the DNA end fits TRBJ2-7 better. The length of the CDR3 is 17 residues. Per germline, CDR1 LGHNA and CDR2 YNFKEQ. CDR3 in amino acids: CASSQVGSGGAVNEQYF. CDR3 sequence (DNA): TGTGCCAGCAGCCAAGTCGGGAGCGGGGGGGCGGTGAACGAGCAGTACTTC.

The chain recombines TRBV27 with TRBJ1-2, with D possibly TRBD1 on 5 matching bases. The CDR3 sequence is 16 residues long. Trimming cost V 3 bases and J 0 bases, with 14 bases left between them. Germline CDR1 and CDR2: MNHEY and SMNVEV (reference sequence). CDR3 loop: CASSFRVANTNYGYTF. For the CDR3, the DNA is TGTGCCAGCAGTTTCAGGGTAGCAAACACTAACTATGGCTACACCTTC.

V gene TRBV7-3 combines with J gene TRBJ1-1, with 7 nucleotides matching TRBD1. The CDR3 has 15 amino acids. Germline V lookup: CDR1 SGHTA, CDR2 FQGTGA. Trimming took 5 bases from V and 0 from J; bases not matched to a gene: 6. CDR3 DNA: TGTGCCAGCAGCCCTAGACAGGGACTGAACACTGAAGCTTTCTTT. It is translated as CASSPRQGLNTEAFF.

This clone was detected a few times. The chain uses TRBV5-6 and TRBJ1-1; no clear D. The CDR3 covers 15 residues. V dropped 2 bases and J dropped 3 bases, with 14 bases sitting between them. Germline CDR1 reads SGHDT; CDR2 reads YYEEEE. The CDR3 region is CASSFLGAVDTEAFF. The CDR3 nucleotides are TGTGCCAGCAGCTTCCTCGGAGCCGTGGACACTGAAGCTTTCTTT.

The genes are TRBV7-9 and TRBJ2-7; D is ambiguous. The CDR3 loop spans 13 amino acids. The ends were cut back, 1 base at V and 6 bases at J, with 10 bases in the middle. Germline V gives CDR1 SEHNR, CDR2 FQNEAQ (reference sequence). This chain's CDR3 is CASSLGVEAEQYF. The CDR3 nucleotides read TGTGCCAGCAGCTTAGGCGTTGAGGCCGAGCAGTACTTC.

This CDR3 is CASSEGKNGANQPQHF. For the CDR3, the DNA is TGTGCCAGCTCAGAAGGAAAGAACGGAGCCAATCAGCCCCAGCATTTT. The chain uses TRBV18 and TRBJ1-5; no firm D call. V lost 5 bases and J lost 3, with 17 bases in between. CDR1 KGHSH and CDR2 LQKENI come from the germline V gene. The CDR3 consists of 16 residues.

V gene TRBV23-1 combines with J gene TRBJ1-5; tentative D call: TRBD1 (5 bases). TRBV23-1 is noted as an ORF with a role that remains uncertain. With 8 bases removed from V and 3 bases from J, the gap between germline ends came to 17 bases. The CDR3 is made up of 15 amino acids. As DNA, the CDR3 is TGCGCCAGCCCCGAGACAGTTGCCCTCAATCAGCCCCAGCATTTT. Translating gives CASPETVALNQPQHF.

CDR3 sequence reads: CASSQGEGSPLSYEQYF. The CDR3 nucleotides are TGTGCCAGCAGCCAAGGTGAAGGTAGCCCCCTATCCTACGAGCAGTACTTC. The chain has TRBV4-2 and TRBJ2-5; D call uncertain. The J call may be wrong; the DNA end is better matched by TRBJ2-7. The CDR3 is 17 residues long. The germline CDR1 and CDR2 sequences are LGHNA and YNFKEQ.

Note on this clone: One end of the junction fails to match germline, which may point to a read error. This chain's CDR3 is CASSPPGGGANVLTF. CDR3 DNA sequence: TGTGCTAGCAGCCCGCCGGGTGGTGGGGCCAACGTCCTGACTTTC. The chain has TRBV7-7 and TRBJ2-6; D gene ambiguous. This CDR3 is 15 amino acids long. Germline CDR1 reads SSHAT; CDR2 reads FNYEAQ (reference sequence).

The rearrangement links TRBV5-1 to TRBJ2-5; 8 bases are shared with TRBD1. Per germline, CDR1 SGHRS and CDR2 YFSETQ. The CDR3 length is 16 residues. The ends lost 0 bases at V and 4 bases at J; junction bases unmatched: 8. In nucleotides, the CDR3 is TGCGCCAGCAGCTTGGGGATTGGACAGGGTCGAGAGACCCAGTACTTC. Translated: CASSLGIGQGRETQYF. The variable domain in full, completed from reference TRBV5-1 and TRBJ2-5, reads KAGVTQTPRYLIKTRGQQVTLSCSPISGHRSVSWYQQTPGQGLQFLFEYFSETQRNKGNFPGRFSGRQFSNSRSEMNVSTLELGDSALYLCASSLGIGQGRETQYFGPGTRLLVL.

J is TRBJ1-6 and V is TRBV6-6; 8 positions match TRBD1. J was trimmed by 11 bases and V by 2 bases; bases with no gene match: 8. Germline loops: CDR1 MNHNY, CDR2 SVGAGI (reference sequence). The CDR3 extends over 15 amino acids. CDR3: CASSYQGQAGTPLHF. CDR3 in DNA: TGTGCCAGCAGTTACCAGGGACAGGCAGGGACACCCCTCCACTTT.

The V call is TRBV19, the J call TRBJ2-5; TRBD1 matches 8 bases. The CDR3 runs 14 residues. The V segment lost 1 base and the J segment 5 bases; nucleotides outside the gene matches: 3. The germline gives CDR1 LNHDA, CDR2 SQIVND (reference sequence). The CDR3: CASSIGGDRETQYF. CDR3 coding DNA: TGTGCCAGTAGTATAGGGGGGGACAGGGAGACCCAGTACTTC.

This chain links TRBV7-8 with TRBJ2-6, with a possible D match to TRBD1 (5 bases). The V and J ends lost 3 bases and 1 base respectively, with 28 bases between them. The CDR3 is 22 amino acids. Germline loops: CDR1 SGHVS, CDR2 FQNEAQ. The CDR3 DNA sequence: TGTGCCAGCAGCTTTAGCAGAGTCGTCGGGTTGACAGTTAATTCTGGGGCCAACGTCCTGACTTTC. It encodes CASSFSRVVGLTVNSGANVLTF.

The chain links TRBV9 to TRBJ1-2, with 7 bases identical to TRBD1. Germline CDR1 is SGDLS and CDR2 is YYNGEE. J lost 6 bases, V lost 3 bases, and 8 bases had no gene match. The CDR3 sequence is 14 residues long. As DNA, the CDR3 is TGTGCCAGCAGCGCAAGAACAGGGGCTAATGGCTACACCTTC. The encoded protein is CASSARTGANGYTF. Filled out from reference TRBV9 and TRBJ1-2, the complete variable domain reads DSGVTQTPKHLITATGQRVTLRCSPRSGDLSVYWYQQSLDQGLQFLIQYYNGEERAKGNILERFSAQQFPDLHSELNLSSLELGDSALYFCASSARTGANGYTFGSGTRLTVV.

This rearrangement joins TRBV6-5 to TRBJ2-5; perhaps TRBD1 as D (6 bases). CDR1 MNHEY and CDR2 SVGAGI come from the germline V gene. V was shortened by 4 bases and J by 1 base, with 13 bases between the two germline ends. This CDR3 comprises 15 residues. CDR3 DNA sequence: TGTGCCAGCAGTTCCCAACCGGACAGCCAAGAGACCCAGTACTTC. Amino acid sequence: CASSSQPDSQETQYF.